This note documents a single T cell receptor (beta chain) sequence. The antigen is unknown. This record comes from a study of T cells in Graves' hyperthyroidism and ophthalmopathy. General study points: Most thyroid clonotypes with frequency above 0.001 were detected in blood.

Amplification of TCR beta CDR3 regions used RNA as the template. During a first-round RT-PCR of the TCR CDR3, the HTBI primer set was used. TCRdb ran MiXCR on the multiplex PCR reads and lists one entry per CDR3 protein. Counted here are 480,000 or so distinct CDR3 sequences, 40% to 50% occurring once; the ten biggest clones make up about two fifths. Germline CDR1 and CDR2: SNHLY and FYNNEI. CDR3 size: 16 residues. Trimming left V 1 base short and J 4 bases short, with 14 bases between. The rearrangement links TRBV2 to TRBJ1-5; no definite D call. The TCR was taken from an adult woman with Graves' disease, either hyperthyroidism or ophthalmopathy (not recorded which). Sequencing used peripheral blood or thyroid tissue (not recorded which). CDR3 in amino acids: CASSEVRRLGNQPQHF. CDR3 DNA: TGTGCCAGCAGTGAAGTCCGCAGGTTAGGGAATCAGCCCCAGCATTTT. Combining the CDR3 with reference TRBV2 and TRBJ1-5 gives the whole variable domain EPEVTQTPSHQVTQMGQEVILRCVPISNHLYFYWYRQILGQKVEFLVSFYNNEISEKSEIFDDQFSVERPDGSNFTLKIRSTKLEDSAMYFCASSEVRRLGNQPQHFGDGTRLSIL.